This T cell receptor beta chain stems from a study of blood T cell repertoires in COVID-19. Background on the study: Specimens from acute and convalescent COVID-19 originated in the United States, Italy and Spain.

The age range of participants was about 18 to 89 years, with residence in about 25 US areas. Cohort placement rested on clinical history that participants reported themselves. Two negative PCRs, clearance, or symptom resolution characterized the recovered Cohort 3 donors. Clones were read by immunoSEQ multiplex PCR, and TCRdb kept only the in-frame ones, dropping some. This sample has 400,000 or so clones, with 80% to 90% found just once. The trim removed 0 bases at V and 4 bases at J, leaving 11 bases unmatched. The V gene's germline CDR1 is GTSNPN and CDR2 SVGIG (reference sequence). There are 17 residues in the CDR3.

Sequenced: PBMCs or T cells enriched from blood (not recorded which). The gene calls are TRBV30 and TRBJ2-1; 8 bases fit TRBD2. The receptor's source is a man aged 25-45 years who had recovered from COVID-19. The CDR3, as DNA: TGTGCCTGGAGTGTACTAGCTCTAGCGGGTCGTTACAATGAGCAGTTCTTC. It codes for CAWSVLALAGRYNEQFF.